A single sample gave rise to the 4 T cell receptor beta chains below, sequenced in a study of human T cells and chemical hapten exposure. TCRdb itself ran the RACE reads through MiXCR, one entry per CDR3 protein. The table includes over 85,000 distinct CDR3 sequences, 9.5% to 14% detected once. The sample's time point: pre-sensitization, week 0. Treatment given: therapeutic diphenylcyclopropenone sensitization with weekly scalp DPC. The source material was whole blood, sampled in connection with sensitization to the hapten diphenylcyclopropenone (DPC). The source of these receptors is a woman aged 55-69 years with alopecia areata. Some clones in this sample may be carry-over from other donors' samples.

This clonotype was seen at least ten times. The chain uses TRBV10-2 and TRBJ1-6; D perhaps matches TRBD1 (5 bases). The CDR3 spans 15 residues. The V end lost 6 bases, the J end lost 7 bases, and 16 bases lay between the germline ends. CDR1 is WSHSY and CDR2 is SAAADI in the germline V gene. The CDR3 DNA reads as TGCGCCAGCAGGTACGGGGCCGATAAAAATTCACCCCTCCACTTT. Encoded protein: CASRYGADKNSPLHF.

The CDR3 sequence is CASSPGTGTYNEQFF. CDR3 DNA: TGTGCCAGCAGTCCCGGGACAGGGACGTACAATGAGCAGTTCTTC. The V and J genes are TRBV27 and TRBJ2-1, with TRBD1 identical over 9 bases. Germline V gene data show CDR1 as MNHEY and CDR2 as SMNVEV (reference sequence). CDR3 length: 15 amino acids. V was pared by 5 bases and J by 4 bases, with 6 bases of the junction left unmatched.

This clonotype was counted many times. The chain recombines TRBV29-1 with TRBJ2-7, with D perhaps TRBD1 (7 bases). Germline V gene sequence: CDR1 SQVTM, CDR2 ANQGSEA. The CDR3 covers 12 residues. V lost 5 bases and J 7 bases, leaving 15 bases between the germline ends. This CDR3 reads CSVQRQGGEQYF. DNA for the CDR3: TGCAGCGTTCAGCGACAGGGAGGAGAGCAGTACTTC.

This clonotype was picked up many times. CDR3 residues: CASSKEGQSTDTQYF. The CDR3 DNA reads as TGTGCCAGCAGTAAGGAGGGACAGAGCACAGATACGCAGTATTTT. The rearrangement uses TRBV25-1 and TRBJ2-3, with D perhaps TRBD1 (7 bases). The CDR3 runs 15 residues. Germline-derived CDR1 and CDR2 are MGHDK and SYGVNS. V was cut by 5 bases and J by 0 bases, with 12 bases left in between.